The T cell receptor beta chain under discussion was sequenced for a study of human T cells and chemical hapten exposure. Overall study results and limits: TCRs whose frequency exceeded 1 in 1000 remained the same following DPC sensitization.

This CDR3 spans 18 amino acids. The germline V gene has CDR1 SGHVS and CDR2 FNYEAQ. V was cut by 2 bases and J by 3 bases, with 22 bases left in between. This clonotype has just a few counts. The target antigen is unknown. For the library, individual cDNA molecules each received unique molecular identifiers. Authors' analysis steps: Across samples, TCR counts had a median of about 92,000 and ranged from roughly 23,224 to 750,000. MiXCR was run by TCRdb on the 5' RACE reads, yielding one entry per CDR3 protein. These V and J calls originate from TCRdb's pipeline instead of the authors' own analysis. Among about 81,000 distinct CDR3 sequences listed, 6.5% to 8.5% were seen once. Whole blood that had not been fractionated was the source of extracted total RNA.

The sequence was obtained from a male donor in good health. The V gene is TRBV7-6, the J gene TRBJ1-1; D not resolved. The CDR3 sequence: CASSLFGPTRRTHTEAFF. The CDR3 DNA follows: TGTGCCAGCAGCTTATTTGGTCCGACGAGGAGGACCCACACTGAAGCTTTCTTT.